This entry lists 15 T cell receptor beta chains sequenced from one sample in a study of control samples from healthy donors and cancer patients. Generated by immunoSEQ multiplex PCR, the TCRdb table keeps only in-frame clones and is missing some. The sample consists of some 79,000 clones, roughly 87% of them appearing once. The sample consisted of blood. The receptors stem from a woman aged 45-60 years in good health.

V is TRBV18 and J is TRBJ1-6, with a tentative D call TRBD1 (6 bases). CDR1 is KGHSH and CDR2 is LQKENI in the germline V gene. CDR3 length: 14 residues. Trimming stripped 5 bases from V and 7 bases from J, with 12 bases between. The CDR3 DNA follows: TGTGCCAGCTCAACACAGGGCATGAATTCACCCCTCCACTTT. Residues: CASSTQGMNSPLHF.

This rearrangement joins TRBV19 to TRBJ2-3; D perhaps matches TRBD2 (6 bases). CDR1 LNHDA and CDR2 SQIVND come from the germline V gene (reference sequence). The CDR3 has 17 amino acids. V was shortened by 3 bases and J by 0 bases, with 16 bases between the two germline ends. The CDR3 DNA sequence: TGTGCCAGTAGTATGGGTTCCCGCGGGACTAGCACAGATACGCAGTATTTT. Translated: CASSMGSRGTSTDTQYF.

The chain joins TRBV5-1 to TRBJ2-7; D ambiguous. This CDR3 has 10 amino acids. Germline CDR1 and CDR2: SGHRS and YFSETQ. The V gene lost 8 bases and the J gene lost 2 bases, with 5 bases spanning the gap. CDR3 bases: TGCGCCAGTGTACCCTACGAGCAGTACTTC. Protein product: CASVPYEQYF. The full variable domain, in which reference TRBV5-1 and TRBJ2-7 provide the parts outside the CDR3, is KAGVTQTPRYLIKTRGQQVTLSCSPISGHRSVSWYQQTPGQGLQFLFEYFSETQRNKGNFPGRFSGRQFSNSRSEMNVSTLELGDSALYLCASVPYEQYFGPGTRLTVT.

CDR3 DNA: TGCGCCAGCAGGGGACTAGCGGGAGTAGAGACCCAGTACTTC. Amino acid sequence: CASRGLAGVETQYF. This chain connects TRBV10-2 to TRBJ2-5, with TRBD2 identical over 14 bases. Germline-derived CDR1 and CDR2 are WSHSY and SAAADI. Trimming removed 6 bases from V and 4 bases from J; junction bases left unmatched: 1. The CDR3 covers 14 residues.

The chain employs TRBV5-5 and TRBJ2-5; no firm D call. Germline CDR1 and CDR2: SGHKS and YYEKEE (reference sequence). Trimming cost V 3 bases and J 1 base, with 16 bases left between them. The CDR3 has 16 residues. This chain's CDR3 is CASSSPGRLTQETQYF. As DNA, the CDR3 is TGTGCCAGCAGCTCACCAGGAAGGCTGACCCAAGAGACCCAGTACTTC.

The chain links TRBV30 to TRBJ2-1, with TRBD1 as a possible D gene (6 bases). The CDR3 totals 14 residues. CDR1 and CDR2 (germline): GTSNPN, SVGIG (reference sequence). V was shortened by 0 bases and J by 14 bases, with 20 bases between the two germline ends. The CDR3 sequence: CAWSVLDRSPPKFF. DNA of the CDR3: TGTGCCTGGAGTGTACTTGACAGGAGCCCACCCAAGTTCTTC. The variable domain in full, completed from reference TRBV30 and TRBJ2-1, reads SQTIHQWPATLVQPVGSPLSLECTVEGTSNPNLYWYRQAAGRGLQLLFYSVGIGQISSEVPQNLSASRPQDRQFILSSKKLLLSDSGFYLCAWSVLDRSPPKFFGPGTRLTVL.

The CDR3 DNA reads TGCGCCAGCAGTGGGCTAGCGGGAGATCAGGAGCAGTTCTTC. This translates into CASSGLAGDQEQFF. V is TRBV10-1 and J is TRBJ2-1; TRBD2 agrees at 10 bases. Germline lookup yields CDR1 WNHNN and CDR2 SYGVQD (reference sequence). The J segment lost 10 bases and the V segment lost 4 bases, leaving 7 bases of the junction unmatched. There are 14 residues in the CDR3.

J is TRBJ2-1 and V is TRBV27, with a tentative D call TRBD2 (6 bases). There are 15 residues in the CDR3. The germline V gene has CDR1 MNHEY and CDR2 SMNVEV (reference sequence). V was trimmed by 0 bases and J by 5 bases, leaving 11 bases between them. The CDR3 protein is CASSLSPGLNNEQFF. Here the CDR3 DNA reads TGTGCCAGCAGTTTATCCCCGGGACTGAACAATGAGCAGTTCTTC.

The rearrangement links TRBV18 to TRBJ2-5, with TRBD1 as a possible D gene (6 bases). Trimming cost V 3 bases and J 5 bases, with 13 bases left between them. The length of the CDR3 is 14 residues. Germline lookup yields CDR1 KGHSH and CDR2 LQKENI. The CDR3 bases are TGTGCCAGCTCACCGGAAACAGGGTCGGAGACCCAGTACTTC. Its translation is CASSPETGSETQYF.

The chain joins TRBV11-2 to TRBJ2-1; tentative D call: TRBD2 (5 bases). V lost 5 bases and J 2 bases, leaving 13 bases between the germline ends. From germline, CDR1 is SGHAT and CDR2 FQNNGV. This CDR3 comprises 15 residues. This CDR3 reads CASSISDSTYNEQFF. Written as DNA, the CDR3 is TGTGCCAGCAGCATCTCGGACTCAACCTACAATGAGCAGTTCTTC.

The CDR3 is CATERTSTDTQYF. In DNA form, the CDR3 reads TGTGCCACGGAACGGACCAGCACAGATACGCAGTATTTT. The chain couples TRBV10-3 to TRBJ2-3; D is ambiguous. V lost 10 bases, J lost 0 bases, and 11 bases lay in between. CDR1 is ENHRY, CDR2 SYGVKD, per germline. This CDR3 has 13 amino acids.

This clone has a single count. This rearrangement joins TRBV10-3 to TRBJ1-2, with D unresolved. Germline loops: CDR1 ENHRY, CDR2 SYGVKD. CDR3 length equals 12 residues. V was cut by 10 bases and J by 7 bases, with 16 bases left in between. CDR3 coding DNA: TGTGCCACCCGCACTGGGGATGGTGGCTACACCTTC. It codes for CATRTGDGGYTF.

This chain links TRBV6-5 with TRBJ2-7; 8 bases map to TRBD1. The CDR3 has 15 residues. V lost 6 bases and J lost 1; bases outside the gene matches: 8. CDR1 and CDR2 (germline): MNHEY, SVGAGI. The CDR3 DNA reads TGTGCCAGCAGATCGGACAGGGCCGTTTCCTACGAGCAGTACTTC. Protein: CASRSDRAVSYEQYF.

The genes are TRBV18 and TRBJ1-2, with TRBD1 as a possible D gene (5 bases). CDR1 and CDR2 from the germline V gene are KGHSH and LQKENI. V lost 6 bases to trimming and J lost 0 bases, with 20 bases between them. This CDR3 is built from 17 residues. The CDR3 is CASSPTADQLANYGYTF. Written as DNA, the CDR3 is TGTGCCAGCTCCCCGACAGCGGACCAGTTAGCTAACTATGGCTACACCTTC.

CDR3 protein: CASSQEVRKTQYF. CDR3 DNA sequence: TGTGCCAGCAGCCAAGAGGTACGGAAGACGCAGTATTTT. The chain uses TRBV3-1 (or the pseudogene TRBV3-2) and TRBJ2-3; D not resolved. The CDR3 totals 13 residues. V dropped 0 bases and J dropped 9 bases, with 10 bases sitting between them. CDR1 is LGHDT and CDR2 is YNNKEL in the germline V gene (reference sequence).